The 25 T cell receptor beta chains given below trace back to one sample, sequenced in a study of blood T cell repertoires in COVID-19 (dated by TCRdb to the early 2020s). Library construction relied on the immunoSEQ multiplex PCR assay. The source is immuneACCESS, and TCRdb retained only in-frame sequences with V and J called. Part of the clones is not carried over; for the studies checked, unresolved V genes explain less than half of this, and the remainder is unexplained. Recorded for this sample are around 140,000 clones; 84% of them occurred a single time. Roughly 2.3% of the sample is taken by the ten largest. Material for sequencing was PBMCs or T cells enriched from blood (not recorded which). These receptors came from a man in his forties with acute COVID-19.

The rearrangement links TRBV10-3 to TRBJ1-2; maybe TRBD1 (5 bases). Germline values: CDR1 ENHRY, CDR2 SYGVKD. With 3 bases removed from V and 7 bases from J, the gap between germline ends came to 18 bases. CDR3 size: 15 residues. CDR3 region: CAISDRGGLPTGYTF. The CDR3 region has the DNA TGTGCCATCAGTGATAGGGGCGGCCTACCGACTGGCTACACCTTC.

This chain joins TRBV28 and TRBJ1-1; 8 bases match TRBD1. Germline V CDR1 and CDR2: MDHEN, SYDVKM. V lost 5 bases to trimming and J lost 4 bases; unmatched junction nucleotides: 0. The CDR3 spans 12 residues. The CDR3 DNA reads TGTGCCAGCAGTACAGGGGGCACTGAAGCTTTCTTT. It specifies CASSTGGTEAFF.

A single count supports this clone. This chain links TRBV28 with TRBJ1-2, with TRBD1 matching over 12 bases. The CDR3 totals 15 residues. Losses at the gene ends were 5 bases for V and 7 bases for J; bases not matched to a gene: 8. Looked up from germline, CDR1 is MDHEN and CDR2 is SYDVKM. DNA for the CDR3: TGTGCCAGCAGTATTTTCCGGGACAGGGGGCTTGGCTACACCTTC. Residues: CASSIFRDRGLGYTF.

The gene calls are TRBV6-5 and TRBJ2-1, with 12 bases aligning to TRBD2. V shed 8 bases and J 8 bases; nucleotides not matched to a gene: 4. CDR1 MNHEY and CDR2 SVGAGI come from the germline V gene. CDR3 length: 13 residues. The DNA of the CDR3 is TGTGCCAGCGAGACTAGCGGGGGCGATGAGCAGTTCTTC. Translation gives CASETSGGDEQFF.

The genes are TRBV6-5 and TRBJ2-3; TRBD2 matches 8 bases. The CDR3 sequence is 15 residues long. The germline V gene encodes CDR1 MNHEY and CDR2 SVGAGI. The V gene end was trimmed by 2 bases and the J gene end by 4 bases; junction bases not matched to a gene: 5. CDR3 DNA: TGTGCCAGCAGTTACGCGGGGGGCCCCGCAGATACGCAGTATTTT. It encodes CASSYAGGPADTQYF.

The chain joins TRBV12-5 to TRBJ2-2; 7 bases map to TRBD2. The V gene's germline CDR1 is LGHNT and CDR2 FRNRAP. V lost 4 bases, J lost 0 bases, and 8 bases stayed unmatched. This CDR3 region has 17 residues. DNA for the CDR3: TGTGCTAGTGGTTGGGGGAGCGGGAAGGCGAACACCGGGGAGCTGTTTTTT. This translates into CASGWGSGKANTGELFF.

V usage is TRBV10-3 and J usage is TRBJ2-2; TRBD2 might be the D (6 bases). The CDR3 spans 15 residues. Trimming left V 2 bases short and J 1 base short, with 8 bases between. Germline V gene lookup returns CDR1 ENHRY and CDR2 SYGVKD. The CDR3 region is CAISERAGNTGELFF. CDR3 sequence (DNA): TGTGCCATCAGTGAGAGAGCGGGGAACACCGGGGAGCTGTTTTTT.

The V gene is TRBV9, the J gene TRBJ1-2; D perhaps matches TRBD1 (6 bases). CDR3 length: 15 residues. V was shortened by 0 bases and J by 0 bases, with 9 bases between the two germline ends. Per germline, CDR1 SGDLS and CDR2 YYNGEE. CDR3 region: CASSVEGDANYGYTF. As DNA, the CDR3 is TGTGCCAGCAGCGTAGAGGGGGATGCTAACTATGGCTACACCTTC.

The CDR3 region is CASSSALGANEKLFF. The CDR3 DNA is TGTGCCAGCAGTTCCGCGTTGGGCGCTAATGAAAAACTGTTTTTT. The V and J genes are TRBV6-5 and TRBJ1-4, with D uncertain. The CDR3 runs to 15 residues. CDR1 is MNHEY, CDR2 SVGAGI, per germline. The V and J ends lost 4 bases and 3 bases respectively, with 12 bases between them.

The gene calls are TRBV4-2 and TRBJ2-1; TRBD2 matches 9 bases. Germline V CDR1 and CDR2: LGHNA, YNFKEQ. The length of the CDR3 is 20 residues. The V and J ends lost 1 base and 2 bases, in that order; junction bases with no gene match: 15. CDR3 bases: TGTGCCAGCAGCCAAGCGGCGGGTAGCGGGGGCCTCGTGGCCTACAATGAGCAGTTCTTC. Amino acids: CASSQAAGSGGLVAYNEQFF.

The gene calls are TRBV5-1 and TRBJ2-3; the D gene is possibly TRBD2 (6 bases). Per the germline V gene, CDR1 is SGHRS and CDR2 is YFSETQ. This CDR3 spans 14 amino acids. V shed 4 bases and J shed 0 bases, with 9 bases lying between them. The CDR3 nucleotides are TGCGCCAGCAGCCCGGGGGAGAGCACAGATACGCAGTATTTT. Its protein product is CASSPGESTDTQYF.

Comment on this clone: At one end the junction does not follow the germline gene, possibly because of a read error. The chain joins TRBV7-7 to TRBJ2-5; 10 nucleotides line up with TRBD1. The germline V gene encodes CDR1 SSHAT and CDR2 FNYEAQ (reference sequence). This CDR3 has 17 residues. DNA of the CDR3: TGTGCTAGCAGCTTAGTAGGGACAGGGGCATCCCAAGAGACCCAGTACTTC. Translated, it gives CASSLVGTGASQETQYF.

The chain is built from TRBV10-3 and TRBJ2-3, with 10 bases that match TRBD2. The length of the CDR3 is 15 residues. Germline CDR1 reads ENHRY; CDR2 reads SYGVKD. V was clipped by 6 bases and J by 5 bases; unmatched bases: 8. The CDR3 DNA follows: TGTGCCATCAGATGGAGCGGGGGGGGACAAGATACGCAGTATTTT. Translation: CAIRWSGGGQDTQYF.

The CDR3 DNA reads TGTGCCAGCAGTGAAGTATCCCCGGGCACCGGGGAGCTGTTTTTT. This codes for CASSEVSPGTGELFF. The chain couples TRBV6-1 to TRBJ2-2; D is ambiguous. The CDR3 spans 15 residues. From germline, CDR1 is MNHNS and CDR2 SASEGT. V lost 1 base and J 4 bases, leaving 10 bases between the germline ends.

The genes are TRBV27 and TRBJ1-1; the D gene is possibly TRBD1 (5 bases). V was trimmed by 5 bases and J by 7 bases, leaving 11 bases between them. The CDR3 spans 12 residues. Germline V gene data show CDR1 as MNHEY and CDR2 as SMNVEV (reference sequence). The CDR3 region is CASSQDRFEAFF. The CDR3 DNA follows: TGTGCCAGCAGTCAAGACAGATTTGAAGCTTTCTTT.

The V and J genes are TRBV7-5 and TRBJ2-1; whether TRBD1, the table's D call, matches the DNA was not checked. TRBV7-5 is deemed a pseudogene. The CDR3 covers 13 residues. The CDR3 DNA follows: TGTGCCAGAAGCTTACGGCAGGGGCATGAGCAGTTCTTC. It yields the protein CARSLRQGHEQFF.

The gene calls are TRBV5-1 and TRBJ2-1, with D possibly matching TRBD2 (5 bases). The CDR3 has 13 residues. CDR1 is SGHRS, CDR2 YFSETQ, per germline. The V end was cut by 1 base, the J end by 8 bases, with 10 bases between. The CDR3 reads CASSLLGIYEQFF. CDR3 in DNA: TGCGCCAGCAGCTTGCTCGGGATTTATGAGCAGTTCTTC.

This chain joins TRBV27 and TRBJ1-2; 7 bases are a match to TRBD1. V was pared by 5 bases and J by 0 bases, with 3 bases of the junction left unmatched. Germline V CDR1 and CDR2: MNHEY, SMNVEV (reference sequence). This CDR3 has 14 amino acids. The CDR3 here is CASSRQGSNYGYTF. DNA for the CDR3: TGTGCCAGCAGTAGACAGGGATCTAACTATGGCTACACCTTC.

The chain couples TRBV7-9 to TRBJ2-1; maybe TRBD1 (6 bases). The ends were cut back, 7 bases at V and 9 bases at J, with 13 bases in the middle. CDR1 SEHNR and CDR2 FQNEAQ come from the germline V gene (reference sequence). The CDR3 runs 12 residues. DNA of the CDR3: TGTGCCAGCACCCCAGGGGAGAGTGAGCAGTTCTTC. It specifies CASTPGESEQFF. Full variable domain (missing parts from reference TRBV7-9 and TRBJ2-1): DTGVSQNPRHKITKRGQNVTFRCDPISEHNRLYWYRQTLGQGPEFLTYFQNEAQLEKSRLLSDRFSAERPKGSFSTLEIQRTEQGDSAMYLCASTPGESEQFFGPGTRLTVL.

The chain uses TRBV5-1 and TRBJ2-7; 7 bases fit TRBD2. V lost 4 bases and J lost 0; bases outside the gene matches: 10. The CDR3 is 16 amino acids. Germline-derived CDR1 and CDR2 are SGHRS and YFSETQ. The chain's CDR3 is CASSQGGGGSSYEQYF. CDR3 DNA sequence: TGCGCCAGCAGCCAAGGTGGGGGAGGGAGCTCCTACGAGCAGTACTTC.

This clone has a single count. The chain couples TRBV27 to TRBJ1-4; TRBD1 might be the D (5 bases). V was cut by 4 bases and J by 4 bases, with 16 bases left in between. From germline, CDR1 is MNHEY and CDR2 SMNVEV (reference sequence). This CDR3 is built from 16 residues. This CDR3 reads CASSWNGGGNNEKLFF. CDR3 bases: TGTGCCAGCAGTTGGAACGGGGGGGGAAATAATGAAAAACTGTTTTTT.

The genes are TRBV6-5 and TRBJ1-4; 9 bases agree with TRBD1. The CDR3 has 14 amino acids. Germline V gene sequence: CDR1 MNHEY, CDR2 SVGAGI. With V trimmed by 7 bases and J by 4 bases, 4 bases remained unmatched. The CDR3 nucleotides read TGTGCCAGCATTCCGGGACAGGGTAATGAAAAACTGTTTTTT. Its protein product is CASIPGQGNEKLFF.

This clone was counted between two and nine times. The chain is built from TRBV5-1 and TRBJ1-4, with D perhaps TRBD1 (6 bases). This CDR3 has 15 amino acids. Germline V gene lookup returns CDR1 SGHRS and CDR2 YFSETQ. Between the trimmed V and J ends, which lost 0 bases and 8 bases, there was a span of 14 bases. CDR3 coding DNA: TGCGCCAGCAGCTTGGCTGGGGTCAGGGGAGAAAAACTGTTTTTT. It specifies CASSLAGVRGEKLFF.

The genes are TRBV7-9 and TRBJ1-1; D is perhaps TRBD1 (6 bases). The CDR3 is 14 residues long. V was shortened by 0 bases and J by 3 bases, with 8 bases between the two germline ends. Germline CDR1 SEHNR, CDR2 FQNEAQ (reference sequence). The CDR3 region has the DNA TGTGCCAGCAGCTTAGCGGGGGCGCACACTGAAGCTTTCTTT. This codes for CASSLAGAHTEAFF.

The V gene is TRBV6-7, the J gene TRBJ2-7; 12 nucleotides agree with TRBD2. TRBV6-7 is labeled an ORF, and its function is uncertain. The CDR3 sequence is 17 residues long. V was clipped by 6 bases and J by 5 bases; unmatched bases: 14. CDR3 in amino acids: CASSPPTSGRLGDEQYF. The CDR3 DNA sequence: TGTGCCAGCAGCCCCCCGACTAGCGGGAGATTGGGGGACGAGCAGTACTTC.